These 21 T cell receptor beta chains originate from one sample sequenced in a study of T cells in Graves' hyperthyroidism and ophthalmopathy (dated by TCRdb to 2018 to 2020). Library construction relied on multiplex PCR. TCRdb shows the sequencer as Illumina HiSeq 2000. Amplification of TCR beta CDR3 regions was carried out from RNA transcripts. A first-round RT-PCR of the TCR CDR3 used the HTBI primer set with the Qiagen OneStep RT-PCR kit. In TCRdb, the public reads were trimmed at Q25 with fastp and aligned with MiXCR, with productive beta chains retained. Rows are combined by CDR3 protein, so each entry shows the most common genes and DNA. This sample holds a few hundred thousand distinct CDR3 sequences; 16% were observed only once. The top ten clonotypes cover around 3.5% of the sample. The specimen sequenced was blood. Receptor source: a middle-aged woman with Graves' ophthalmopathy.

This clonotype was seen only a few times. The rearrangement uses TRBV29-1 and TRBJ2-1; 13 bases are a match to TRBD2. The CDR3 has 17 amino acids. V gave up 4 bases and J gave up 1 base; unmatched junction bases: 7. Germline values: CDR1 SQVTM, CDR2 ANQGSEA. For the CDR3, the DNA is TGCAGCGTTGTTTTACTAGCGGGAGGGCTATCCTACAATGAGCAGTTCTTC. Its translation: CSVVLLAGGLSYNEQFF.

This clonotype has a handful of counts. For the CDR3, the DNA is TGCGCCAGCAGCTGGGACAGCCTCGGGGGCTACACCTTC. Residues: CASSWDSLGGYTF. This chain joins TRBV5-1 and TRBJ1-2, with 7 nucleotides matching TRBD1. With 3 bases clipped from V and 8 bases from J, the junction kept 7 bases outside the gene matches. Germline assignment: CDR1 SGHRS and CDR2 YFSETQ. This CDR3 spans 13 amino acids.

This chain connects TRBV29-1 to TRBJ1-1; no clear D gene. Per germline, CDR1 SQVTM and CDR2 ANQGSEA. CDR3 size: 12 residues. The V and J ends lost 6 bases and 0 bases respectively, with 8 bases between them. The CDR3 DNA is TGCAGCGTGAACTATGTGAACACTGAAGCTTTCTTT. Translating gives CSVNYVNTEAFF.

The table lists this clonotype with many counts. This sequence joins TRBV11-2 and TRBJ2-4; D gene uncertain. Germline V gene data show CDR1 as SGHAT and CDR2 as FQNNGV. The CDR3 totals 16 residues. V shed 2 bases and J shed 1 base, with 12 bases lying between them. The CDR3 region is CASSLFGPEAKNIQYF. CDR3 coding DNA: TGTGCCAGCAGCTTATTCGGTCCCGAGGCCAAAAACATTCAGTACTTC.

The chain has TRBV5-1 and TRBJ2-7, with 15 bases aligning to TRBD2. The CDR3 is 21 residues long. Germline CDR1 and CDR2: SGHRS and YFSETQ. J lost 6 bases, V lost 0 bases, and 19 bases had no gene match. The CDR3 spells CASSLGGGTSGRNRLRLEQYF. The DNA for the CDR3 is TGCGCCAGCAGCTTGGGAGGCGGGACTAGCGGGAGGAATCGGCTGCGCCTCGAGCAGTACTTC. The entire variable domain, with the rest obtained from reference TRBV5-1 and TRBJ2-7, is as follows: KAGVTQTPRYLIKTRGQQVTLSCSPISGHRSVSWYQQTPGQGLQFLFEYFSETQRNKGNFPGRFSGRQFSNSRSEMNVSTLELGDSALYLCASSLGGGTSGRNRLRLEQYFGPGTRLTVT.

Comment on this clonotype: This may arise from a read error, as a much more abundant clone is one base away. The rearrangement joins TRBV20-1 to TRBJ2-2; no firm D call. Germline CDR1 reads DFQATT; CDR2 reads SNEGSKA (reference sequence). The CDR3 runs 13 residues. CDR3 sequence: CSARGENTRELFF. The CDR3 DNA follows: TGCAGTGCTAGGGGCGAGAACACCAGGGAGCTGTTTTTT.

This clonotype has at least ten counts. The V and J genes are TRBV2 and TRBJ1-5; TRBD1 is a possible D gene (5 bases). Germline V gene sequence: CDR1 SNHLY, CDR2 FYNNEI. V was pared by 2 bases and J by 8 bases, with 10 bases between. The CDR3 has 13 amino acids. CDR3 amino acids: CASSEMGVEPQHF. The CDR3 region has the DNA TGTGCCAGCAGTGAAATGGGGGTTGAGCCCCAGCATTTT.

This clonotype was seen ten or more times. The chain recombines TRBV5-1 with TRBJ1-4; D not resolved. Trimming left V 2 bases short and J 0 bases short, with 8 bases between. Germline lookup yields CDR1 SGHRS and CDR2 YFSETQ. This CDR3 region has 15 residues. The CDR3: CASSLTDATNEKLFF. For the CDR3, the DNA is TGCGCCAGCAGCTTAACAGATGCAACTAATGAAAAACTGTTTTTT. Together with reference TRBV5-1 and TRBJ1-4, the CDR3 gives the full variable domain: KAGVTQTPRYLIKTRGQQVTLSCSPISGHRSVSWYQQTPGQGLQFLFEYFSETQRNKGNFPGRFSGRQFSNSRSEMNVSTLELGDSALYLCASSLTDATNEKLFFGSGTQLSVL.

This clonotype was picked up many times. The chain employs TRBV20-1 and TRBJ2-1; D may be TRBD1 (6 bases). This CDR3 is 13 amino acids long. Germline loops: CDR1 DFQATT, CDR2 SNEGSKA (reference sequence). Trimming left V 1 base short and J 7 bases short, with 11 bases between. The CDR3 region has the DNA TGCAGTGCTAGAGCCCGGACAGTTAATGAGCAGTTCTTC. This sequence encodes CSARARTVNEQFF.

This chain links TRBV30 with TRBJ2-7; maybe TRBD2 (5 bases). This CDR3 is 14 amino acids long. Per germline, CDR1 GTSNPN and CDR2 SVGIG (reference sequence). With 0 bases removed from V and 4 bases from J, the gap between germline ends came to 13 bases. In DNA form, the CDR3 reads TGTGCCTGGAGTGTAGGAATGGGGAGATACGAGCAGTACTTC. Protein product: CAWSVGMGRYEQYF.

This clonotype was counted at least ten times. The genes are TRBV28 and TRBJ1-5; 7 nucleotides match TRBD1. CDR3 size: 15 residues. Germline V CDR1 and CDR2: MDHEN, SYDVKM. The trim removed 5 bases at V and 7 bases at J, leaving 11 bases unmatched. The CDR3 is CASSANYRGLQPQHF. CDR3 nucleotides: TGTGCCAGCAGTGCCAATTACAGGGGATTGCAGCCCCAGCATTTT.

This clonotype was detected a few times. The rearrangement joins TRBV7-9 to TRBJ2-3; TRBD2 might be the D (7 bases). V gave up 4 bases and J gave up 7 bases, with 18 bases separating them. The germline CDR1 and CDR2 sequences are SEHNR and FQNEAQ (reference sequence). CDR3 length: 15 residues. CDR3 loop: CASSSGGASGNTQYF. The CDR3 DNA is TGTGCCAGCAGCTCGGGGGGCGCGTCCGGGAATACGCAGTATTTT.

This clonotype appeared a few times. The V and J genes are TRBV12-3 or TRBV12-4 and TRBJ1-4, with a tentative D call TRBD1 (6 bases). This CDR3 region has 15 residues. V shed 5 bases and J shed 2 bases, with 12 bases lying between them. The CDR3 bases are TGTGCCAGCAGTGGGGGGACACTCACTAATGAAAAACTGTTTTTT. This gives the protein CASSGGTLTNEKLFF.

Only a few counts were recorded for this clonotype. A read error may be the cause here, since a much bigger clone is one base away. The gene calls are TRBV27 and TRBJ2-1; perhaps TRBD2 as D (7 bases). Germline CDR1 and CDR2: MNHEY and SMNVEV (reference sequence). The CDR3 extends over 14 amino acids. CDR3 loop: CASSYWGGLNEQLF. Written as DNA, the CDR3 is TGTGCCAGCAGTTACTGGGGGGGCCTTAATGAGCAGCTCTTC.

This clonotype has ten or more counts. This chain joins TRBV2 and TRBJ2-3; a weak D match, TRBD2 (6 bases). V lost 5 bases, J lost 2 bases, and 17 bases lay in between. The CDR3 loop spans 16 amino acids. Germline values: CDR1 SNHLY, CDR2 FYNNEI. The CDR3 here is CASSMWGTGITDTQYF. The CDR3 DNA is TGTGCCAGCAGTATGTGGGGGACTGGAATCACAGATACGCAGTATTTT.

This rearrangement joins TRBV30 to TRBJ1-4; TRBD1 agrees at 8 bases. Trimming at V came to 6 bases and at J to 0 bases, leaving 9 bases not matched to a gene. Per the germline V gene, CDR1 is GTSNPN and CDR2 is SVGIG (reference sequence). The CDR3 contains 16 residues. DNA for the CDR3: TGTGCCTGTAAGGGACAGGCGCTCGCAACTAATGAAAAACTGTTTTTT. Its translation: CACKGQALATNEKLFF.

This clonotype came up a few times. The gene calls are TRBV20-1 and TRBJ2-1, with 10 nucleotides matching TRBD2. The CDR3 runs to 14 residues. After removal of 7 bases from V and 8 bases from J, the junction contained 11 bases not matched to a gene. Germline V gene data show CDR1 as DFQATT and CDR2 as SNEGSKA (reference sequence). This chain's CDR3 is CSVKGRLAGDEQFF. Here the CDR3 DNA reads TGCAGTGTTAAGGGCCGACTAGCGGGTGATGAGCAGTTCTTC.

The chain has TRBV2 and TRBJ2-3, with 9 positions matching TRBD2. The CDR3 totals 16 residues. J was trimmed by 1 base and V by 3 bases; bases with no gene match: 5. CDR1 is SNHLY, CDR2 FYNNEI, per germline. The DNA of the CDR3 is TGTGCCAGCAGTGATCGGCCTAGCGGGGGCACAGATACGCAGTATTTT. This encodes CASSDRPSGGTDTQYF.

This clonotype has at least ten counts. The CDR3 DNA is TGTGCCAGCAGCCAAGCGAACCAGAGGTCCTCTGGAAACACCATATATTTT. Protein: CASSQANQRSSGNTIYF. This chain uses TRBV3-1 with TRBJ1-3; D gene uncertain. The germline CDR1 and CDR2 sequences are LGHDT and YNNKEL (reference sequence). The CDR3 is 17 amino acids. The V gene lost 1 base and the J gene lost 0 bases, with 13 bases spanning the gap. Supplemented by reference TRBV3-1 and TRBJ1-3, the full variable domain reads DTAVSQTPKYLVTQMGNDKSIKCEQNLGHDTMYWYKQDSKKFLKIMFSYNNKELIINETVPNRFSPKSPDKAHLNLHINSLELGDSAVYFCASSQANQRSSGNTIYFGEGSWLTVV.

The chain uses TRBV5-1 and TRBJ1-1; 10 nucleotides match TRBD1. From germline, CDR1 is SGHRS and CDR2 YFSETQ. V lost 4 bases to trimming and J lost 0 bases; unmatched junction nucleotides: 12. The CDR3 spans 18 residues. The CDR3 DNA follows: TGCGCCAGCAGCCGCGAGAGGGACAGGGGCTTTATGAACACTGAAGCTTTCTTT. Its translation: CASSRERDRGFMNTEAFF.

The rearrangement links TRBV28 to TRBJ1-4, with TRBD1 matching 8 bases. Germline trimming cut 6 bases from V and 10 bases from J; bases unmatched to any gene: 13. The CDR3 totals 15 residues. Germline assignment: CDR1 MDHEN and CDR2 SYDVKM. The CDR3 reads CASSPAGQGFGKLFF. The CDR3 DNA reads TGTGCCAGCAGCCCCGCTGGACAGGGTTTCGGAAAACTGTTTTTT.